This passage covers 14 T cell receptor beta chains from one sample sequenced in a study of T cells in Graves' hyperthyroidism and ophthalmopathy. Researchers took RNA transcripts and amplified the TCR beta CDR3 regions from them. The primer set for the first-round RT-PCR of the TCR CDR3 was HTBI. Using its own MiXCR run on the multiplex PCR reads, TCRdb lists one record per CDR3 protein. The data show hundreds of thousands of distinct CDR3 sequences, about a sixth seen once. The sequencing input was blood. All receptors come from a woman aged 40 to 50 with Graves' ophthalmopathy.

This clonotype was recorded at least ten times. The rearrangement links TRBV6-1 to TRBJ1-5; TRBD1 is a possible D gene (6 bases). The CDR3 has 15 residues. The V end was cut by 4 bases, the J end by 1 base, with 11 bases between. From germline, CDR1 is MNHNS and CDR2 SASEGT. The CDR3 reads CASSGDTGSNQPQHF. The CDR3 DNA is TGTGCCAGCAGTGGGGATACAGGGAGCAATCAGCCCCAGCATTTT.

This clonotype has more than one count but fewer than ten. This rearrangement joins TRBV11-1 to TRBJ2-5, with a weak D call TRBD2 (6 bases). This CDR3 contains 13 residues. Trimming shortened V by 11 bases and J by 3 bases, and 16 bases separated the two germline ends. Germline values: CDR1 SGHAT, CDR2 FQDESV (reference sequence). The CDR3 region is CASRRALEETQYF. The CDR3 nucleotides are TGTGCCTCCCGGAGGGCTTTGGAAGAGACCCAGTACTTC.

This clonotype has at least ten counts. The chain couples TRBV6-1 to TRBJ1-5; maybe TRBD1 (5 bases). V was clipped by 4 bases and J by 6 bases, with 19 bases between them. Germline V CDR1 and CDR2: MNHNS, SASEGT. CDR3 length: 16 residues. CDR3 coding DNA: TGTGCCAGCAGTGCCCGAATTAGAGGGGAGGGTCAGCCCCAGCATTTT. Its protein product is CASSARIRGEGQPQHF.

The CDR3 sequence is CASSPRTSGSPSFANTGELFF. In DNA form, the CDR3 reads TGTGCCAGCAGTCCCAGGACTAGCGGGAGTCCTTCGTTCGCGAACACCGGGGAGCTGTTTTTT. This chain connects TRBV12-3 or TRBV12-4 to TRBJ2-2; 13 nucleotides line up with TRBD2. This CDR3 region has 21 residues. Trimming took 5 bases from V and 0 from J; bases not matched to a gene: 15.

This clonotype was observed a handful of times. The chain carries TRBV18 and TRBJ1-1, with D tentatively TRBD1 (6 bases). V was clipped by 8 bases and J by 0 bases, with 16 bases between them. CDR3 length equals 15 residues. Per germline, CDR1 KGHSH and CDR2 LQKENI. CDR3 bases: TGTGCCAGCGCGAACTCGGGACAAATGAACACTGAAGCTTTCTTT. Translated: CASANSGQMNTEAFF.

Concerning this clonotype itself: A much bigger clone sits one base away, suggesting this may be a read error. V usage is TRBV19 and J usage is TRBJ1-2; D might be TRBD1 (6 bases). CDR3 length: 15 residues. Germline V gives CDR1 LNHDA, CDR2 SQIVND (reference sequence). Trimming cost V 4 bases and J 0 bases, with 12 bases left between them. CDR3 nucleotides: TGTGCCAGTAGTAGCTCCAGGACAGCTAACTATGGCTACACCTTC. Translating gives CASSSSRTANYGYTF.

This clonotype came up many times. The chain combines TRBV11-2 with TRBJ2-7; tentative D call: TRBD1 (6 bases). Germline assignment: CDR1 SGHAT and CDR2 FQNNGV. The CDR3 consists of 15 residues. V dropped 3 bases and J dropped 2 bases, with 14 bases sitting between them. The CDR3 region has the DNA TGTGCCAGCAGCTTCGCCCCGGGACACCCCTACGAGCAGTACTTC. The encoded protein is CASSFAPGHPYEQYF.

This clonotype was counted at least ten times. The J gene is TRBJ2-7, the V gene TRBV13, with a weak D call TRBD1 (5 bases). Trimming shortened V by 5 bases and J by 5 bases, and 16 bases separated the two germline ends. The CDR3 is 14 amino acids. Germline loops: CDR1 PRHDT, CDR2 FYEKMQ (reference sequence). This chain's CDR3 is CASSREAEGDEQYF. CDR3 bases: TGTGCCAGCAGCCGAGAGGCGGAAGGGGACGAGCAGTACTTC.

This clonotype was found once. The V call is TRBV20-1, the J call TRBJ2-7, with TRBD2 matching 9 bases. V lost 0 bases to trimming and J lost 1 base; unmatched junction nucleotides: 7. The CDR3 length is 16 residues. Germline V gene sequence: CDR1 DFQATT, CDR2 SNEGSKA (reference sequence). The CDR3 here is CSARDPKTSGSYEQYF. The CDR3 DNA follows: TGCAGTGCTAGAGATCCGAAGACTAGCGGTTCCTACGAGCAGTACTTC.

This clonotype was recorded a few times. J is TRBJ1-6 and V is TRBV20-1; 9 bases map to TRBD1. CDR3 length: 13 residues. Germline values: CDR1 DFQATT, CDR2 SNEGSKA (reference sequence). With 4 bases clipped from V and 9 bases from J, the junction kept 4 bases outside the gene matches. CDR3 in amino acids: CSATGTGLSPLHF. CDR3 DNA: TGCAGTGCTACCGGGACAGGGCTTTCACCCCTCCACTTT.

Ten or more counts support this clonotype. The gene calls are TRBV20-1 and TRBJ1-4, with 10 bases matching TRBD1. Trimming removed 6 bases from V and 8 bases from J; junction bases left unmatched: 6. CDR3 length: 13 amino acids. Per the germline V gene, CDR1 is DFQATT and CDR2 is SNEGSKA (reference sequence). In nucleotides, the CDR3 is TGCAGTGCAGCGACAGGGGGCGACGAAAAACTGTTTTTT. Translated, it gives CSAATGGDEKLFF.

The V call is TRBV2, the J call TRBJ1-2; maybe TRBD1 (6 bases). Germline V gene data show CDR1 as SNHLY and CDR2 as FYNNEI. The CDR3 consists of 13 residues. Deletions cut 11 bases from V and 6 bases from J, with 19 bases between. DNA of the CDR3: TGTGCCGGATCGAGGGACAAGTTAGATGGCTACACCTTC. It encodes CAGSRDKLDGYTF.

V usage is TRBV6-1 and J usage is TRBJ2-1; no clear D. The CDR3 sequence is 13 residues long. Germline V lookup: CDR1 MNHNS, CDR2 SASEGT. V was pared by 4 bases and J by 7 bases, with 11 bases between. The CDR3: CASSGYSRNEQFF. As DNA, the CDR3 is TGTGCCAGCAGTGGATATTCGAGAAATGAGCAGTTCTTC.

This chain uses TRBV7-9 with TRBJ1-3; a possible D gene is TRBD1 (5 bases). V lost 4 bases and J 4 bases, leaving 11 bases between the germline ends. CDR3 length equals 14 residues. CDR1 and CDR2 from the germline V gene are SEHNR and FQNEAQ (reference sequence). The CDR3: CASSWGGHGNTIYF. CDR3 nucleotide sequence: TGTGCCAGCAGCTGGGGGGGTCACGGAAACACCATATATTTT.